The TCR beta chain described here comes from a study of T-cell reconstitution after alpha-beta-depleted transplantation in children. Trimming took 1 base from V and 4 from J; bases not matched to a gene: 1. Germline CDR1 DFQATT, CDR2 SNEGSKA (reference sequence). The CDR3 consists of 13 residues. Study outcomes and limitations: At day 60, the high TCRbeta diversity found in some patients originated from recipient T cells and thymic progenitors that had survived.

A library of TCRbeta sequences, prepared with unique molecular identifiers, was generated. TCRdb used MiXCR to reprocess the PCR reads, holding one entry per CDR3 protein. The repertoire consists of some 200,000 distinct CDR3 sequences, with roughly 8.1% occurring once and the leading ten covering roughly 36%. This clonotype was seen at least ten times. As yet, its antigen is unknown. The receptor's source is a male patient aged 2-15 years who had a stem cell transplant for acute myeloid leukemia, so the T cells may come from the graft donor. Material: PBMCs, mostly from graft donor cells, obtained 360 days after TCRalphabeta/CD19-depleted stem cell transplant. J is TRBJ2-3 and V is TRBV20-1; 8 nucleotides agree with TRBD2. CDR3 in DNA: TGCAGTGCTAGAGGAGCGGGGGCAGATACGCAGTATTTT. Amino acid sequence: CSARGAGADTQYF.